The sequence of this T cell receptor beta chain was determined in a study of shared T cell receptors in the human thymus. Only in-frame clones appear in the TCRdb table, and some are missing; sequencing was by immunoSEQ multiplex PCR. The sample lists 600,000 to 900,000 clones, 80% to 90% occurring once. Deletions cut 7 bases from V and 3 bases from J, with 10 bases between. The CDR3 is made up of 12 amino acids. Germline V gene data show CDR1 as SGHNT and CDR2 as YYREEE (reference sequence). These same data were also listed under a study on human thymus T cells. That work states: All donors were healthy Finnish infants who were undergoing corrective surgery to treat congenital heart defects. Thymus tissue for the work was resected from patients undergoing corrective heart surgery. Repertoires sampled from thymus and blood appeared biased in V and J gene usage. Related studies noted strongly shared thymic repertoires across unrelated people.

Sequencing input: thymocytes. This receptor was obtained from a girl under three years old with a congenital heart defect. This sequence joins TRBV5-4 and TRBJ1-1; the D is unclear. In DNA form, the CDR3 reads TGTGCCAGCCGAAAGCGGGACACTGAAGCTTTCTTT. Translation: CASRKRDTEAFF.